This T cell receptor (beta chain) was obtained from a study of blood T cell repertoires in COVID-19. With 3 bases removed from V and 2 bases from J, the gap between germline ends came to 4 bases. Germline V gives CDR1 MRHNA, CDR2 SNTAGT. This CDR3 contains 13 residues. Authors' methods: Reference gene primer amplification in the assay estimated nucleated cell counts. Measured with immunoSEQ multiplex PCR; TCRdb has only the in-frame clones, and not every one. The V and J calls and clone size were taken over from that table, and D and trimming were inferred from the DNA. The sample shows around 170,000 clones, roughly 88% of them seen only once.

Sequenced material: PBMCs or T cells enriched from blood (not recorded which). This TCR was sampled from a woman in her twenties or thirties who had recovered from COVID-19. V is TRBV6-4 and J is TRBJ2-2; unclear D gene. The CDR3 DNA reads TGTGCCAGCAGTGAAATAAACACCGGGGAGCTGTTTTTT. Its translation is CASSEINTGELFF.